These T cell receptor beta chains were read from a single sample in a study of response to subunit inactivated influenza vaccine. MiXCR, run by TCRdb on the RT-PCR reads, gives a single entry per CDR3 protein. The sample includes roughly 780,000 distinct CDR3 sequences, roughly 20% of them seen just once. Sample: PBMCs from blood, taken less than 6 days after vaccination. These receptors were taken from a man in his fifties who received an inactivated influenza vaccine. The CDR3 runs from the conserved cysteine through the conserved F or W. D genes are given only for firm matches. A row's size may be missing; if present it is once, few, many or a size class.

J gene | clone size | CDR3 length | D gene | V gene | CDR3 DNA | CDR3 protein
TRBJ2-1 | few | 16 | NA | TRBV5-1 | TGCGCCAGCAGCGGGCCATCAGGGGTTCGCGCCAATGAGCAGTTCTTC | CASSGPSGVRANEQFF
TRBJ1-2 | NA | 13 | NA | TRBV12-3/TRBV12-4 | TGTGCCAGCAGTTTCCGGGGGGCGCATGGCTACACCTTC | CASSFRGAHGYTF
TRBJ1-6 | NA | 17 | NA | TRBV20-1 | TGCAGTGCTAGAGAAGGTCGTGTGGGGGTCTATAATTCACCCCTCCATTTT | CSAREGRVGVYNSPLHF
TRBJ1-2 | few | 16 | NA | TRBV10-3 | TGTGCCATCAGTGAGTCGACGCCGGGGATTGGCTATGGCTACACCTTC | CAISESTPGIGYGYTF
TRBJ2-1 | NA | 14 | NA | TRBV12-3/TRBV12-4 | TGTGCCAGCAGCCGAACCGCGGTGGTAATAGGGCAGTTCTTC | CASSRTAVVIGQFF
TRBJ2-3 | few | 13 | NA | TRBV7-9 | TGTGCCAGCAGCGGTAGGACCGCAGATACGCAGTATTTT | CASSGRTADTQYF
TRBJ1-6 | few | 14 | NA | TRBV12-3/TRBV12-4 | TGTGCCAGCATGGGTAGCTCCTATAATTCACCCCTCCACTTT | CASMGSSYNSPLHF
TRBJ2-7 | NA | 13 | TRBD1 | TRBV6-1 | TGTGCCAGCAGCCGGGACAGGGGGAACGAGCAGTACTTC | CASSRDRGNEQYF
TRBJ2-1 | NA | 15 | NA | TRBV12-3/TRBV12-4 | TGTGCCAGCAGTTTACAGGGGCTGGGTAGGAATGAGCAGTTCTTC | CASSLQGLGRNEQFF
TRBJ2-7 | few | 14 | TRBD1 | TRBV7-2 | TGTGCCAGCAGTCCCGGACAGGGCAGGGGCGAGCAGTACTTC | CASSPGQGRGEQYF
TRBJ2-7 | NA | 15 | TRBD2 | TRBV5-6 | TGTGCCAGCAGCTTGGTAGCAGCGGGAGGGTACGAGCAGTACTTC | CASSLVAAGGYEQYF
TRBJ2-1 | NA | 14 | NA | TRBV12-3/TRBV12-4 | TGTGCCAGCAGTTTTACGGGGCAATACAATGAGCAGTTCTTC | CASSFTGQYNEQFF
TRBJ2-1 | NA | 12 | NA | TRBV6-1 | TGTGCCAGCAGTGAACACAGCAATGAGCAGTTCTTC | CASSEHSNEQFF
TRBJ2-2 | NA | 16 | NA | TRBV7-3 | TGTGCCAGCAGCTTAAAGGGGTTAGCCCGTGGCGGGGAGCTGTTTTTT | CASSLKGLARGGELFF
TRBJ2-7 | once | 13 | NA | TRBV6-1 | TGTGCCAGCCCACCGGGGGGCCTCTACGAGCAGTACTTC | CASPPGGLYEQYF
TRBJ2-3 | NA | 15 | NA | TRBV4-2 | TGTGCCAGCAGCAAAGACGGGGCCCGGGCAGATACGCAGTATTTT | CASSKDGARADTQYF
TRBJ2-7 | NA | 15 | NA | TRBV20-1 | TGCAGTGCTCCCCCTCACGACAGGACTCCCTACGAGCAGTACTTC | CSAPPHDRTPYEQYF
TRBJ2-1 | few | 14 | TRBD2 | TRBV10-2 | TGCGCCAGCACCGGGTCTAGCGGGAGAGATGAGCAGTTCTTC | CASTGSSGRDEQFF